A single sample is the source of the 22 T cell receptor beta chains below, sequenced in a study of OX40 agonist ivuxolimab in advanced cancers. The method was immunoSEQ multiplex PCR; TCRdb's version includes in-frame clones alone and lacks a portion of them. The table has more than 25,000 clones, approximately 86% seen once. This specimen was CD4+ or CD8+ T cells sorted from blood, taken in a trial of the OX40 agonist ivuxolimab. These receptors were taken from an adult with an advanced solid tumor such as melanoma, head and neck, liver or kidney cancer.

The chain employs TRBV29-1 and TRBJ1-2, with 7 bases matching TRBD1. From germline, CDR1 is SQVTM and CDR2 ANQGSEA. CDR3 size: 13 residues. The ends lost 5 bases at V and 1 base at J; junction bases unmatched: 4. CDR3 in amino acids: CSVRDSLNYGYTF. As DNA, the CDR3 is TGCAGCGTTCGGGACAGCCTTAACTATGGCTACACCTTC.

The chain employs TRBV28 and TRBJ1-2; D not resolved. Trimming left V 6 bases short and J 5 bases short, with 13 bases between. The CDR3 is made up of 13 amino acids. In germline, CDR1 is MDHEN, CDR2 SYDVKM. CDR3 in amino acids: CASRLETSYGYTF. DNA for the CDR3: TGTGCCAGCAGGTTGGAAACGAGTTATGGCTACACCTTC.

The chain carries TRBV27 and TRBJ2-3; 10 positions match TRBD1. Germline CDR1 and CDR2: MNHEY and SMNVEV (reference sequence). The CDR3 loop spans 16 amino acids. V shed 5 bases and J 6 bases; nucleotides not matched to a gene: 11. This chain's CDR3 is CASSTSAGTGVDTQYF. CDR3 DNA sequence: TGTGCCAGCAGTACGAGTGCCGGGACAGGGGTGGATACGCAGTATTTT.

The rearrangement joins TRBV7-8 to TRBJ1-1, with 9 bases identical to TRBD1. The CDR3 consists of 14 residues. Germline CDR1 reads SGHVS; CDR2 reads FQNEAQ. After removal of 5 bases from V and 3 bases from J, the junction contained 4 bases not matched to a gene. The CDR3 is CASSPWTGDTEAFF. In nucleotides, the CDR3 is TGTGCCAGCAGCCCGTGGACAGGGGACACTGAAGCTTTCTTT.

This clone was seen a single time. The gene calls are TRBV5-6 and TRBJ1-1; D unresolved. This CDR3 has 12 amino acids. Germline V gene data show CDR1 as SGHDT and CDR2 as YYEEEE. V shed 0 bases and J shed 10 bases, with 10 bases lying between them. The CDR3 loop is CASSLGGSGAFF. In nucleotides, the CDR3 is TGTGCCAGCAGCTTGGGGGGTAGTGGAGCTTTCTTT.

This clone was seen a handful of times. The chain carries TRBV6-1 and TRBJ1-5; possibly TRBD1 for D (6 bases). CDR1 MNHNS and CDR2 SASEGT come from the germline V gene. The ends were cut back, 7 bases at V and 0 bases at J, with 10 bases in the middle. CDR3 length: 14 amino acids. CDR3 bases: TGTGCCAGCATCAGGGGTAATAGCAATCAGCCCCAGCATTTT. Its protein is CASIRGNSNQPQHF.

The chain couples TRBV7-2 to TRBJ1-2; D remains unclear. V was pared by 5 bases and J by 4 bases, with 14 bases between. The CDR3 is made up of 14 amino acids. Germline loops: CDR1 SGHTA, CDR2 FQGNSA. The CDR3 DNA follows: TGTGCCAGCAGCCTCGGGCCTTCCGTCTATGGCTACACCTTC. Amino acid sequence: CASSLGPSVYGYTF.

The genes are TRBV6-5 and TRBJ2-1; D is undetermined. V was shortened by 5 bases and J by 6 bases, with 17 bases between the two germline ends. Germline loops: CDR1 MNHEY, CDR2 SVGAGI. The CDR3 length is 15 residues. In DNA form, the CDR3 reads TGTGCCAGCAGTAAGTCGTGGGCGGATACCAATGAGCAGTTCTTC. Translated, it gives CASSKSWADTNEQFF.

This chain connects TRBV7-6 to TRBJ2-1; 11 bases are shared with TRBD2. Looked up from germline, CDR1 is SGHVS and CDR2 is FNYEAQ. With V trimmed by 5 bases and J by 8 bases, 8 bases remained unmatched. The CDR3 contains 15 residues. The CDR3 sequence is CASSPTSGGRDEQFF. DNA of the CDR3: TGTGCCAGCAGCCCAACTAGCGGGGGCAGGGATGAGCAGTTCTTC.

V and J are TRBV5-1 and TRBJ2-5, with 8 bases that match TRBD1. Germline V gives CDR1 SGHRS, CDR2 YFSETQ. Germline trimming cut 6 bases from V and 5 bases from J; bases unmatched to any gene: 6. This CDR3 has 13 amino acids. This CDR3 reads CASTDRGRETQYF. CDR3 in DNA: TGCGCCAGCACAGACAGGGGCAGGGAGACCCAGTACTTC.

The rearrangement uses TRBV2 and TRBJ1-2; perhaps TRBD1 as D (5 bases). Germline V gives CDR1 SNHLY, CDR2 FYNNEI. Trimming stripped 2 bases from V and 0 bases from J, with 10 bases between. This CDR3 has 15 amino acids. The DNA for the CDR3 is TGTGCCAGCAGTGAATTTGCAGGGACTAACTATGGCTACACCTTC. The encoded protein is CASSEFAGTNYGYTF.

In DNA form, the CDR3 reads TGCGCCAGCAGTGACCTGGGTGAGCAGTACTTC. Protein: CASSDLGEQYF. The chain joins TRBV10-2 to TRBJ2-7; D uncertain. Between the trimmed V and J ends, which lost 3 bases and 7 bases, there was a span of 7 bases. The CDR3 covers 11 residues. Germline CDR1 WSHSY, CDR2 SAAADI.

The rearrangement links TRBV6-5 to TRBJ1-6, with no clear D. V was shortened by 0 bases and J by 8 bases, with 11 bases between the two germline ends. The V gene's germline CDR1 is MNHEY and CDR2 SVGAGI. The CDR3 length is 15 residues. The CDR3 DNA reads TGTGCCAGCAGTTACTCCGCAATCGGGGATTCACCCCTCCACTTT. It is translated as CASSYSAIGDSPLHF.

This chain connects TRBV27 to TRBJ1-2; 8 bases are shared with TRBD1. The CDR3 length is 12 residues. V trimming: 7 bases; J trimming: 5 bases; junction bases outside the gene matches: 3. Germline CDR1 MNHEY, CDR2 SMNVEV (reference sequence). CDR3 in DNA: TGTGCCAGCAAAACAGGGGGGTATGGCTACACCTTC. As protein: CASKTGGYGYTF.

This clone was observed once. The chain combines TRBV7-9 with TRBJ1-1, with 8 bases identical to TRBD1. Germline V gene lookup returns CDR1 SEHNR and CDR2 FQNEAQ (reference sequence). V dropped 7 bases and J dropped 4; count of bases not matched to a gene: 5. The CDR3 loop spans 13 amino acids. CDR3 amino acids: CASTSTGGTEAFF. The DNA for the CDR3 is TGTGCCAGCACCTCAACAGGGGGCACTGAAGCTTTCTTT. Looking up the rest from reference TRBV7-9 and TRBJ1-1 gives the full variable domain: DTGVSQNPRHKITKRGQNVTFRCDPISEHNRLYWYRQTLGQGPEFLTYFQNEAQLEKSRLLSDRFSAERPKGSFSTLEIQRTEQGDSAMYLCASTSTGGTEAFFGQGTRLTVV.

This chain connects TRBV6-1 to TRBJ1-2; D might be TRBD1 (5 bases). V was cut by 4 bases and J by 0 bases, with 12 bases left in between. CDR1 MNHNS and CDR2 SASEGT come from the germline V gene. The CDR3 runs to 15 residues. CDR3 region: CASSVGAGPNYGYTF. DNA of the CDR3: TGTGCCAGCAGTGTCGGGGCAGGCCCTAACTATGGCTACACCTTC.

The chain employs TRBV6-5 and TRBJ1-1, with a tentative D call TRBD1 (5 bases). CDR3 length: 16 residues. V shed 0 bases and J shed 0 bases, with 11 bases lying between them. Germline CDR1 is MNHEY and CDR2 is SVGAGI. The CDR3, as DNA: TGTGCCAGCAGTTACTCTTCGCGACAGATGAACACTGAAGCTTTCTTT. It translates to CASSYSSRQMNTEAFF.

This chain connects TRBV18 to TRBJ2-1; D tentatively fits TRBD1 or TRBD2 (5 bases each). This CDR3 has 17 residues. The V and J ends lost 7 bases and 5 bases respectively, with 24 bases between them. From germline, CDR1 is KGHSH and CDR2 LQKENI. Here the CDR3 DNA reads TGTGCCAGCTACCAGAGGGCCGATTGGGGACCCGACAATGAGCAGTTCTTC. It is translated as CASYQRADWGPDNEQFF.

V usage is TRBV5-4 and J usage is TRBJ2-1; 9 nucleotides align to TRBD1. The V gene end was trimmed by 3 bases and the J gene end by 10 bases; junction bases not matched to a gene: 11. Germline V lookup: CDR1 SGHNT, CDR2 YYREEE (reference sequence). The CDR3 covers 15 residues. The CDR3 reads CASSSPGQGLGEQFF. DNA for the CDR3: TGTGCCAGCAGCTCGCCGGGACAGGGTCTGGGCGAGCAGTTCTTC.

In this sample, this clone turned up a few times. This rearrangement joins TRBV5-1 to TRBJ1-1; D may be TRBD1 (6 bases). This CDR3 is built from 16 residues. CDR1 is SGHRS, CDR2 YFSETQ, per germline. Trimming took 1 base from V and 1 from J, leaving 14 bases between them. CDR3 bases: TGCGCCAGCAGCTTGCACATGACAGGCGCGAACACTGAAGCTTTCTTT. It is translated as CASSLHMTGANTEAFF.

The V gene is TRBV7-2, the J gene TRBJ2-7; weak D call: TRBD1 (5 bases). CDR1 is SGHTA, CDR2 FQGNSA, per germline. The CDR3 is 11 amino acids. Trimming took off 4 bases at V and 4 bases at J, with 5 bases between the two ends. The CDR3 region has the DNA TGTGCCAGCAGCTACAGGTACGAGCAGTACTTC. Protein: CASSYRYEQYF.

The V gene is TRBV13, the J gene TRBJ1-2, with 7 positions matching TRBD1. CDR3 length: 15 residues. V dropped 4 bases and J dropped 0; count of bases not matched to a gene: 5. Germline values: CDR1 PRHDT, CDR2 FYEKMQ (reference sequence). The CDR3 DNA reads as TGTGCCAGCAGCTCACAGGGACAGTCTAACTATGGCTACACCTTC. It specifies CASSSQGQSNYGYTF.